This T cell receptor beta chain was recovered during a study of T cell responses to AZD1222 COVID-19 vaccine. As for the study in general: Second doses were pooled across both intervals (about 4 or about 12 weeks).

Assay used: immunoSEQ multiplex PCR; TCRdb lists only in-frame clones, some missing. The sample has fewer than 200,000 clones, roughly nine tenths seen once. CDR3 length equals 17 residues. Looked up from germline, CDR1 is KGHSH and CDR2 is LQKENI. J gave up 0 bases and V 4 bases, and 7 bases lay outside the gene matches. The source of this sequence is an adult in good health. This sequence joins TRBV18 and TRBJ2-2; the match to TRBD2 covers 8 bases. The source was peripheral blood, collected on day 0 of AZD1222 vaccination. Here the CDR3 reads CASSHLGGDSNTGELFF. The CDR3 DNA reads as TGTGCCAGCTCACACCTCGGGGGGGATTCGAACACCGGGGAGCTGTTTTTT.